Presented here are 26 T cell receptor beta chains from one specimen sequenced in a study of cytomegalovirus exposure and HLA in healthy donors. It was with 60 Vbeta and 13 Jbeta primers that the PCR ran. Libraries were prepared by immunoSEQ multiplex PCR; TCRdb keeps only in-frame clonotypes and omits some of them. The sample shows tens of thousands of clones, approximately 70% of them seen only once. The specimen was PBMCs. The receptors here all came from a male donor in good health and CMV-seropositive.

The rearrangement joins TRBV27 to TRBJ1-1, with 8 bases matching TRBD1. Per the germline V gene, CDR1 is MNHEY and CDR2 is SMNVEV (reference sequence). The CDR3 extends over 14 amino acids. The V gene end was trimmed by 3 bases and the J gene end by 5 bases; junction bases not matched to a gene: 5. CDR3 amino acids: CASSFGTGGTEAFF. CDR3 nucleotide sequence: TGTGCCAGCAGTTTCGGGACAGGTGGAACTGAAGCTTTCTTT.

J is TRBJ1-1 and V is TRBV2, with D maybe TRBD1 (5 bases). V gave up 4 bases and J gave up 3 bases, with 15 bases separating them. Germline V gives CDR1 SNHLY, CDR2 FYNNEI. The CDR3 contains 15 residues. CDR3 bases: TGTGCCAGCAGTGGCGTTGGGGCGTCCGACACTGAAGCTTTCTTT. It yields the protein CASSGVGASDTEAFF.

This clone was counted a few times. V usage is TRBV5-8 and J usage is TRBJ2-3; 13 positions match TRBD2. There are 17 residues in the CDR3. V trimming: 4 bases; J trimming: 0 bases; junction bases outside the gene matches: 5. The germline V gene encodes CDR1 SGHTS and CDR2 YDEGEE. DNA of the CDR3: TGTGCCAGCAGCCCGGGACTAGCGGGGTTTAGCACAGATACGCAGTATTTT. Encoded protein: CASSPGLAGFSTDTQYF.

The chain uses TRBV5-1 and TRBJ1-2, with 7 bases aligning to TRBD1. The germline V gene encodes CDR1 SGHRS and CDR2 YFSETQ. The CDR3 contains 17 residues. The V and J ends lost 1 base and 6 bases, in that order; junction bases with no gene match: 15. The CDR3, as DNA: TGCGCCAGCAGCTTGTCGACGAGACAGGGACCTCGGGATGGCTACACCTTC. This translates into CASSLSTRQGPRDGYTF.

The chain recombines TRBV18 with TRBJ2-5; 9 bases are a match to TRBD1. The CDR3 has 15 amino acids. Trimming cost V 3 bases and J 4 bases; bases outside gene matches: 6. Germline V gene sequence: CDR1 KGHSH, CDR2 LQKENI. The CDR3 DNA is TGTGCCAGCTCACCTCAACAGGGGGCGGGAGAGACCCAGTACTTC. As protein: CASSPQQGAGETQYF. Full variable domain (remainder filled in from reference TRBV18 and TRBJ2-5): NAGVMQNPRHLVRRRGQEARLRCSPMKGHSHVYWYRQLPEEGLKFMVYLQKENIIDESGMPKERFSAEFPKEGPSILRIQQVVRGDSAAYFCASSPQQGAGETQYFGPGTRLLVL.

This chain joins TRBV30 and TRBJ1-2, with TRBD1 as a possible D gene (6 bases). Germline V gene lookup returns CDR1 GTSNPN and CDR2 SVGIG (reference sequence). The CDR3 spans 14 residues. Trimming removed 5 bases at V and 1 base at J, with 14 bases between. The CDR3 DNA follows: TGTGCCTGGTCGGGACAAAATCGTAACTATGGCTACACCTTC. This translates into CAWSGQNRNYGYTF. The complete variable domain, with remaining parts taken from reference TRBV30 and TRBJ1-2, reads SQTIHQWPATLVQPVGSPLSLECTVEGTSNPNLYWYRQAAGRGLQLLFYSVGIGQISSEVPQNLSASRPQDRQFILSSKKLLLSDSGFYLCAWSGQNRNYGYTFGSGTRLTVV.

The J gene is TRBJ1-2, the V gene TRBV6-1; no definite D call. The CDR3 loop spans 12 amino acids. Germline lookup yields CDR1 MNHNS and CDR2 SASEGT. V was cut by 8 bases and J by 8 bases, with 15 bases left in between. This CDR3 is CASRIPGQGYTF. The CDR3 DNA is TGTGCCAGCCGTATTCCAGGTCAAGGCTACACCTTC.

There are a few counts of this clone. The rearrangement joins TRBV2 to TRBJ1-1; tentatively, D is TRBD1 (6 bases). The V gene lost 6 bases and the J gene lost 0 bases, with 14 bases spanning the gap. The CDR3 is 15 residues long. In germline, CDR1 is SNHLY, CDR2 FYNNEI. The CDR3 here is CASRPRGGMNTEAFF. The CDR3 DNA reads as TGTGCCAGCAGGCCCAGGGGAGGGATGAACACTGAAGCTTTCTTT.

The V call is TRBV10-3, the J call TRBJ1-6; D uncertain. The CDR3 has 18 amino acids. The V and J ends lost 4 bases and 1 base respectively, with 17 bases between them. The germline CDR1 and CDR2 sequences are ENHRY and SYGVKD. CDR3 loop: CAISATSGSRSYNSPLHF. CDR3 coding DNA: TGTGCCATCAGTGCCACCAGTGGTTCCAGGTCCTATAATTCACCCCTCCACTTT.

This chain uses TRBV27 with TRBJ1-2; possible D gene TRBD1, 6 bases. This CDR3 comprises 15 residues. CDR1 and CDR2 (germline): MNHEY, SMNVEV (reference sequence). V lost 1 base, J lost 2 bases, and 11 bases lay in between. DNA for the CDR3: TGTGCCAGCAGTTTATTTCAGGGGTTAAACTATGGCTACACCTTC. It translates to CASSLFQGLNYGYTF.

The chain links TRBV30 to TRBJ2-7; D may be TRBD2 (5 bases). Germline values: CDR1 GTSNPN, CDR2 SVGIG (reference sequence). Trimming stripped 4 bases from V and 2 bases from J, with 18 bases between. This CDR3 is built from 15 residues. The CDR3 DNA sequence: TGTGCCTGGATCGATGGAGGCAAATGGACCTACGAGCAGTACTTC. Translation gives CAWIDGGKWTYEQYF. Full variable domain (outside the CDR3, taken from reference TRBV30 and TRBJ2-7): SQTIHQWPATLVQPVGSPLSLECTVEGTSNPNLYWYRQAAGRGLQLLFYSVGIGQISSEVPQNLSASRPQDRQFILSSKKLLLSDSGFYLCAWIDGGKWTYEQYFGPGTRLTVT.

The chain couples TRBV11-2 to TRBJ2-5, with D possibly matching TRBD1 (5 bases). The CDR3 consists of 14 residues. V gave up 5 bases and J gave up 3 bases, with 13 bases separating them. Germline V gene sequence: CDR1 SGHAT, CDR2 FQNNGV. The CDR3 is CASSDRAREETQYF. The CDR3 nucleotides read TGTGCCAGCAGCGACAGAGCTAGGGAAGAGACCCAGTACTTC.

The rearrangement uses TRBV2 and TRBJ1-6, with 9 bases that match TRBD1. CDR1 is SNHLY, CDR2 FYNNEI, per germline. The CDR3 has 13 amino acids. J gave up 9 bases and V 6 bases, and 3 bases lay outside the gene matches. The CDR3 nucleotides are TGTGCCAGCAGGGAGGACAGGGGTTCACCCCTCCACTTT. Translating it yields CASREDRGSPLHF.

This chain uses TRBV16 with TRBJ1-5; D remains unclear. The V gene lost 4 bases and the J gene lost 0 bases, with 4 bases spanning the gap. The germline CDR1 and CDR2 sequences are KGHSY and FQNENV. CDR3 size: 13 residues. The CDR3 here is CASSLNSNQPQHF. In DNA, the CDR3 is TGTGCCAGCAGCCTTAATAGCAATCAGCCCCAGCATTTT. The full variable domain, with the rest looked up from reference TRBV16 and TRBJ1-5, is GEEVAQTPKHLVRGEGQKAKLYCAPIKGHSYVFWYQQVLKNEFKFLISFQNENVFDETGMPKERFSAKCLPNSPCSLEIQATKLEDSAVYFCASSLNSNQPQHFGDGTRLSIL.

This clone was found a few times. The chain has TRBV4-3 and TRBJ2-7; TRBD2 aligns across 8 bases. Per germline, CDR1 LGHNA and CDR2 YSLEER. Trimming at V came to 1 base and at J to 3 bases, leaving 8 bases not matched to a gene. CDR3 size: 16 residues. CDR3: CASSQGTIAGYYEQYF. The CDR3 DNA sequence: TGCGCCAGCAGCCAAGGGACTATAGCGGGGTACTACGAGCAGTACTTC.

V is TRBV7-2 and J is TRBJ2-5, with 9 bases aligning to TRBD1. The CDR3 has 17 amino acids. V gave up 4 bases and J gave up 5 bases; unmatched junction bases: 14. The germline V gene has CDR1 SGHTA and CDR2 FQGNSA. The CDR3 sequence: CASSSAWTGELGETQYF. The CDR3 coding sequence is TGTGCCAGCAGCTCAGCTTGGACAGGGGAGTTGGGGGAGACCCAGTACTTC.

The CDR3 sequence: CASSEARGSTDTQYF. The CDR3 nucleotides are TGTGCCAGCAGTGAAGCTCGGGGATCCACAGATACGCAGTATTTT. J is TRBJ2-3 and V is TRBV6-1, with a possible D match to TRBD2 (5 bases). The CDR3 runs 15 residues. Germline CDR1 reads MNHNS; CDR2 reads SASEGT. Trimming stripped 0 bases from V and 2 bases from J, with 9 bases between.

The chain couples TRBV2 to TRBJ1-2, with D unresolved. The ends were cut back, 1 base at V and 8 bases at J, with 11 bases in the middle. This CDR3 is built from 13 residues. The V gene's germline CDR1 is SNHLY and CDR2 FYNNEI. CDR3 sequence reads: CASSEVPRGGYTF. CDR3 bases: TGTGCCAGCAGTGAAGTACCCCGGGGAGGCTACACCTTC. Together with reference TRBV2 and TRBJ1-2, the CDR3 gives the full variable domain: EPEVTQTPSHQVTQMGQEVILRCVPISNHLYFYWYRQILGQKVEFLVSFYNNEISEKSEIFDDQFSVERPDGSNFTLKIRSTKLEDSAMYFCASSEVPRGGYTFGSGTRLTVV.

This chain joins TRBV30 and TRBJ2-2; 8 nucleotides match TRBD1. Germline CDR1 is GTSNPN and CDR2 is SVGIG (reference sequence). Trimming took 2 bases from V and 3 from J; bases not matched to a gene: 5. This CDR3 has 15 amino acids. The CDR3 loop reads CAWSIGTGYTGELFF. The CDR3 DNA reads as TGTGCCTGGAGTATAGGGACAGGATACACCGGGGAGCTGTTTTTT.

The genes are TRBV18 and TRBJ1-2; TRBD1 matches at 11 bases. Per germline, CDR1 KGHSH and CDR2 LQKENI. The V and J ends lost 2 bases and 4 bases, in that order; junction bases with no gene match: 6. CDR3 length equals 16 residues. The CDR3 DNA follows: TGTGCCAGCTCACCATCCGGGACAGGGGGTTCCTATGGCTACACCTTC. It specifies CASSPSGTGGSYGYTF.

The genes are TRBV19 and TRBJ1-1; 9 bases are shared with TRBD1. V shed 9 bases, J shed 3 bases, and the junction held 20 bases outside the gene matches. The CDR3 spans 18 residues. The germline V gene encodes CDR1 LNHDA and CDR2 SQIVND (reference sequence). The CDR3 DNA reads TGTGCCAGCACCATTCGGGACAGGGTGACTTGGGAGGACACTGAAGCTTTCTTT. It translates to CASTIRDRVTWEDTEAFF.

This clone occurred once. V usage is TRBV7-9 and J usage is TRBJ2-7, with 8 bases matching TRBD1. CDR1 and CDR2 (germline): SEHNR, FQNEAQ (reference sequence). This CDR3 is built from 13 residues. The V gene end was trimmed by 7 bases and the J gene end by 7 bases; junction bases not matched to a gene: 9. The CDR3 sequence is CASNGQGGEEQYF. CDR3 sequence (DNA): TGTGCCAGCAATGGACAGGGTGGTGAAGAGCAGTACTTC. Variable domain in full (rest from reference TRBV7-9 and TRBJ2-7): DTGVSQNPRHKITKRGQNVTFRCDPISEHNRLYWYRQTLGQGPEFLTYFQNEAQLEKSRLLSDRFSAERPKGSFSTLEIQRTEQGDSAMYLCASNGQGGEEQYFGPGTRLTVT.

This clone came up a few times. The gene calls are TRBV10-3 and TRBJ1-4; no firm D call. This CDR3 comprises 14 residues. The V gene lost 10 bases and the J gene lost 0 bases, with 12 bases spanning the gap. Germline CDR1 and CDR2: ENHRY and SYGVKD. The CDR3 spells CATRTASTNEKLFF. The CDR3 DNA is TGTGCCACAAGGACTGCTTCAACTAATGAAAAACTGTTTTTT.

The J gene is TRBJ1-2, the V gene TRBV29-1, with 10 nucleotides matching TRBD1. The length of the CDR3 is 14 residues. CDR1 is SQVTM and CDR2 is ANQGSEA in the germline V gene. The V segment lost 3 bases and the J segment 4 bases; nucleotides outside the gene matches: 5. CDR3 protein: CSVDRRTGGYGYTF. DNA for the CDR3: TGCAGCGTTGATAGAAGGACAGGGGGCTATGGCTACACCTTC.

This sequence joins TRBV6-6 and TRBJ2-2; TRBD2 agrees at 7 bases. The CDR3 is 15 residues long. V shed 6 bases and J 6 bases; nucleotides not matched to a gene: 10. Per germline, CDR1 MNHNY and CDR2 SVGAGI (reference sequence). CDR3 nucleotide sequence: TGTGCCAGCAGAAACGACCTACTAGCGCCCGGGGAGCTGTTTTTT. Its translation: CASRNDLLAPGELFF.

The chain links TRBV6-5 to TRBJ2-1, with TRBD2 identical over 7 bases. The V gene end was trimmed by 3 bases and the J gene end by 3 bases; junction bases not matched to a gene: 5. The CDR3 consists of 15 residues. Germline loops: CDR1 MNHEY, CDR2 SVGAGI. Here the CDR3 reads CASSYGRVSYNEQFF. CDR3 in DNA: TGTGCCAGCAGTTATGGGAGGGTCAGCTACAATGAGCAGTTCTTC.